The TCR beta chain described here comes from a study of cytomegalovirus exposure and HLA in healthy donors (dated by TCRdb to about 2017). In the study overall: According to an earlier analysis of a few hundred of the donors, some 180 million T cells yielded roughly 110 million unique TCR beta sequences and around 300 Gb of sequence data. Approximately 310 gigabases of sequencing data and around 85 million unique TCR sequences made up an early release that covered approximately 650 HLA-typed donors. Of the 300 to 500 genotyped donors, 80% to 90% were placed in the genetic ancestry cluster associated with self-reported Caucasian donors. The aim of the study was to test whether cataloging public T cell receptors could identify signatures of past pathogen exposure. The T cell repertoires of under 700 subjects were profiled by immunosequencing and related to cytomegalovirus serostatus. Along with the roughly 610-subject first cohort, a separate validation cohort of over a hundred different subjects was used. The study combined high-throughput TCR immunosequencing, statistical association of individual TCRs with disease status, and machine learning to predict cytomegalovirus infection status. In a later analysis, previously published TCR beta repertoires from several hundred donors were re-analyzed and high-resolution HLA genotyping was added so that TCR occurrence patterns could be studied. In the later analysis, no new phenotypic data were used to find candidate immune exposures; instead, reliance was placed on TCR beta sequences and their occurrence across donors. To decide whether each TCR beta V gene segment behaved as functional or pseudogenic, an earlier analysis of 587 of the donors relied on high-throughput TCR beta sequencing. Donor age, sex, ethnicity and CMV serostatus were compiled alongside the repertoire data. A later genetic analysis took genome-wide SNP genotypes for about 55% of the roughly 670 donors and used that subset as a discovery cohort. Every discovery cohort repertoire had been produced on one sequencing platform. HLA typing included class I and class II loci at four-digit resolution. Typing coverage differed by locus: A, B, C, DRB1 and DQB1 were typed in roughly 620-630 donors, DQA1 in 522, DPA1 in over 600, and DPB1 in around 440. Five DR-DQ haplotypes were treated as single units for association and clustering because of strong linkage in the cohort. Among 350 to 400 genotyped donors of the cohort, an average of about 240,000 unique TCR beta nucleotide sequences were sequenced per donor, 15% to 20% of them non-productive. On the study overall, not on this receptor specifically: Only TCR beta chains were sequenced in this cohort, and the absence of alpha or paired-chain data limited detectable features. A later analysis found that HLA-associated TCR beta chains were more clonally expanded and had lower generation probabilities than equally common non-associated chains. In a later genetic analysis, a missense DCLRE1C variant was associated with V-gene and J-gene trimming of TCR beta chains, and the association was replicated in an independent cohort. In a later analysis, most CMV-associated TCR beta chains were found to appear HLA-restricted, with HLA associations seemingly driven largely by CMV exposure. Some IMGT-functional V segments, including TRBV6-2 and TRBV6-3, could not be distinguished by the 87-base-pair reads and were therefore excluded. A cluster of highly shared sequence variants was judged likely to represent a technical artifact of the sequencing pipeline. HLA typing was unavailable for some donors at each locus, so association tests used only the typed subset. A later analysis reported that several top co-occurrence clusters appeared linked to parvovirus B19, influenza, CMV and Epstein-Barr virus. In a later analysis, TCR association rates were found to vary across HLA loci, with the most associated TCRs seen for DRB1 alleles and the fewest for HLA-C alleles. In a later analysis, around 17,000 TCR beta sequences were associated with specific HLA alleles at a false discovery rate of 0.05. The earlier analysis of approximately 590 of the donors excluded fewer than 20 rarely observed V segments, including chromosome 9 orphons, because counts were too low. The classifier was reported to diagnose cytomegalovirus status with high specificity and sensitivity in both the original and validation cohorts. In vitro tests confirmed that a few of the cytomegalovirus-associated TCR beta chains recognize cytomegalovirus antigens. Compared with the roughly 710-donor mean, donors in an Asian-associated ancestry cluster had fewer N-insertions in productive TCRs, according to a later genetic analysis. Roughly uniform sequencing depth across donors was assumed in presence/absence analyses, although this assumption may not hold. For the cohort, immune exposure information was limited to CMV serostatus. The authors suggested that the approach could potentially be generalized to other disease states and immunological phenotypes. A further reported finding was that TCR beta sequences accurately predicted the HLA-A and HLA-B alleles for most subjects in the first cohort. Across donors, most TCR sequences were observed very rarely, whereas some public TCRs were present in many individuals. In an earlier analysis of 450 to 750 of the donors, most TCR beta V segments appeared in productive rearrangements about 87% or about 30% of the time, broadly matching IMGT annotations. Strong co-occurrence of HLA alleles, especially DR and DQ, made assigning TCR associations to individual alleles difficult. The study listed 150 to 200 TCR beta chains as associated with cytomegalovirus. Linkage disequilibrium might explain the correlated functional status among segregating V segments, but an unknown experimental factor could not be excluded.

Comment on this clone: No antigen is known for it. No per-base quality is available; no much larger clone lies one base away.

The cohort was made up of around 720 healthy bone marrow donors. Cohort members were all nominally healthy when sampled, although unrecorded immune exposures were likely present. CMV serostatus was positive for approximately 300 and negative for about 50% of the roughly 700 cohort members, and was not recorded for this donor. A peripheral blood sample was collected from each donor, and TCR beta sequencing was performed on peripheral blood mononuclear cells. The Qiagen DNeasy Blood Extraction Kit was used to extract genomic DNA from the blood cell samples. The CDR3 covers 13 residues, taking in both the cysteine and the phenylalanine. Only the CDR3 DNA stays, 39 bases, in frame from base 1. Based on the germline V gene, the CDR1 and CDR2 sequences are MNHEY and SVGAGI. The junction shows trimming of 1 base on V and 7 bases on J, plus 10 bases between the germline ends. Library preparation was by the immunoSEQ multiplex PCR assay. The multiplex PCR relied on a mix of 60 forward primers for TCR Vbeta segments and 13 reverse primers for TCR Jbeta segments. The CDR3 region of rearranged TCR beta genes was amplified from genomic DNA by a multiplex PCR assay. On the Illumina HiSeq System, the amplified TCR beta libraries were sequenced as 87-base-pair reads. The original pipeline was this. Across the 600 to 700 repertoires, a later analysis counted 75 million to 90 million unique TCR beta chains, some 11 million of which were shared by at least two donors. A nearest-neighbor algorithm error-corrected the raw reads and collapsed the reads into unique sequences, merging closely related sequences to remove PCR and sequencing errors. CDR3 sequences were aligned to IMGT reference sequences to assign V, D and J gene segments. For a sequence to be retained, a match of at least six nucleotides to both a V gene segment and a J gene segment was required. Rearrangements were called productive when the CDR3 lacked stop codons and stayed in frame with V and J; all others were non-productive. CDR3 was defined by IMGT convention, running from the second conserved V-encoded cysteine to the conserved J-encoded phenylalanine. The earlier analysis of 500 to 750 of the donors excluded any sequence lacking an unambiguous match to a single V gene segment. An earlier analysis of roughly 590 of the donors called V segments functional above 56.7% productive rearrangements and segregating when the between-donor standard deviation exceeded 5%. A statistical classification framework was developed to diagnose cytomegalovirus status using the catalog of TCR beta chain sequences. V and J gene assignment, in a later analysis, came from comparing TCR nucleotide sequences with IMGT/GENE-DB human TR gene sequences. In a later analysis, CDR3 sequences and most-parsimonious VDJ recombination scenarios were assigned using the TCRdist pipeline. A later analysis defined each TCR beta chain by its CDR3 amino acid sequence plus V-gene family, and excluded reads lacking a unique V-gene family. As a way to deal with suspected cross-contamination and a sequencing artifact, a later analysis dropped approximately 590 nucleotide sequences that were highly shared and had low generation probability. In a later analysis, a clonal expansion index for each public chain was calculated from normalized within-repertoire ranks of inferred template counts. A later analysis computed generation probabilities with a VDJ recombination model fitted to out-of-frame rearrangements, and checked the results against IGoR. A later analysis scored TCR-TCR, TCR-HLA and TCR-CMV co-occurrence with hypergeometric tests, applying a repertoire-size bias correction to TCR pairs. To estimate false discovery rates, a later analysis permuted the HLA or CMV assignments 20 times. In a later analysis, co-occurring TCRs were grouped using DBSCAN, with TCRdist sequence similarity added in when clustering inside HLA-allele-positive subsets. For co-occurrence clustering, repertoires with fewer than 30,000 or more than 120,000 public chains were excluded, along with 5 or 6 repertoires with anomalous nucleotide sharing. TCRdb took this table from immuneACCESS and kept in-frame rearrangements with V and J called. Such tables lack part of the clones; where checked against another copy, unresolved V genes explain under half of the gap, and the rest is unexplained. V and J calls and clone size come straight from that table; D and trimming were deduced from the DNA. This sample comprises approximately 160,000 clones, 80% to 85% of them detected only once. Of the sample, 1.5% to 2% falls within the top ten clones.

Material for sequencing was PBMCs. The clonotype originates from a human donor in good health. Recombination joined TRBV6-5 with TRBJ1-1, with the D gene not clear enough to name. The CDR3 region has the sequence CASSYLQPFEAFF. The DNA is TGTGCCAGCAGTTACTTACAGCCTTTTGAAGCTTTCTTT.